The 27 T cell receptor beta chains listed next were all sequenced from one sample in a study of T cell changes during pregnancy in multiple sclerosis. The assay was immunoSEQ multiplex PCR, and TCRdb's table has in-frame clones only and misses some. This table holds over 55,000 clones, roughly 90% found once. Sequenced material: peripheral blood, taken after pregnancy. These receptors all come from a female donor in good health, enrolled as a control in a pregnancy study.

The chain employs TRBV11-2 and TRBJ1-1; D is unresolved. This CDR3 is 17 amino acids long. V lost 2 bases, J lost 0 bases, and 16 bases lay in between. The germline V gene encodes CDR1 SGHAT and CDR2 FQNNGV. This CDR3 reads CASSLSVTQTMNTEAFF. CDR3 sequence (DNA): TGTGCCAGCAGCTTATCCGTGACTCAGACCATGAACACTGAAGCTTTCTTT.

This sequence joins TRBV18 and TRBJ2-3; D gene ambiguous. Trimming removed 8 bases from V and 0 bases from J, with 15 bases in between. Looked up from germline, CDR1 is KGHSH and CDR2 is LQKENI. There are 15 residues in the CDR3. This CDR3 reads CASRPSGSSTDTQYF. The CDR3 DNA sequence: TGTGCCAGCCGCCCGTCCGGGTCTAGCACAGATACGCAGTATTTT.

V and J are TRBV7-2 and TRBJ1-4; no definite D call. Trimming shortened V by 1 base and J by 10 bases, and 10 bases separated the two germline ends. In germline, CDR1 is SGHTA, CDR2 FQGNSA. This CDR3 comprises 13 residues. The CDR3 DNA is TGTGCCAGCAGCTTAGGACTCTCCAGAAAACTGTTTTTT. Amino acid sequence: CASSLGLSRKLFF.

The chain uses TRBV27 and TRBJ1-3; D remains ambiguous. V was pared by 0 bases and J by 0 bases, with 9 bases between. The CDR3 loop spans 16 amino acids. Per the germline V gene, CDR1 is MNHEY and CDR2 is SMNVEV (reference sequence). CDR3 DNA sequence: TGTGCCAGCAGTTTATCGTTACCGGGCTCTGGAAACACCATATATTTT. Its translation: CASSLSLPGSGNTIYF.

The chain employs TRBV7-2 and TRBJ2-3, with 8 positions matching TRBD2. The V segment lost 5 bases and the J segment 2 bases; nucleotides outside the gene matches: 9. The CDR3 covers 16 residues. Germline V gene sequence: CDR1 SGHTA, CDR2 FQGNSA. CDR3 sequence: CASSISGTRTTDTQYF. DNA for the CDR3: TGTGCCAGCAGCATTTCCGGGACTAGAACCACAGATACGCAGTATTTT. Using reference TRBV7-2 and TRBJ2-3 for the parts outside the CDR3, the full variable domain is GAGVSQSPSNKVTEKGKDVELRCDPISGHTALYWYRQSLGQGLEFLIYFQGNSAPDKSGLPSDRFSAERTGGSVSTLTIQRTQQEDSAVYLCASSISGTRTTDTQYFGPGTRLTVL.

The CDR3 DNA is TGTGCCAGCAGCCTGCAACTCGGCAGGGCCGGCACTGAAGCTTTCTTT. Translation gives CASSLQLGRAGTEAFF. The chain links TRBV14 to TRBJ1-1; the D gene is possibly TRBD1 (5 bases). The CDR3 is 16 residues long. Trimming removed 4 bases at V and 4 bases at J, with 19 bases between. The germline V gene has CDR1 SGHDN and CDR2 FVKESK. The full variable domain, in which reference TRBV14 and TRBJ1-1 provide the parts outside the CDR3, is EAGVTQFPSHSVIEKGQTVTLRCDPISGHDNLYWYRRVMGKEIKFLLHFVKESKQDESGMPNNRFLAERTGGTYSTLKVQPAELEDSGVYFCASSLQLGRAGTEAFFGQGTRLTVV.

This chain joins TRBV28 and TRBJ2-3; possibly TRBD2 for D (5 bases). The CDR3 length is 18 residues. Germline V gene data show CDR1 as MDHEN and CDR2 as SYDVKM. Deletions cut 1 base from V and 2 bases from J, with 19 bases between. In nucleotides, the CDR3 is TGTGCCAGCAGTTTATCCACCTTTACAAGCGGAACCACAGATACGCAGTATTTT. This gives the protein CASSLSTFTSGTTDTQYF.

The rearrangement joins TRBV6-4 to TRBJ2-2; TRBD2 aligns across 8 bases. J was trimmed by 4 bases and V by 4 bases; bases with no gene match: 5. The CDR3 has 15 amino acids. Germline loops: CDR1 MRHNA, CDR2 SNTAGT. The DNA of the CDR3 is TGTGCCAGCAGTGCTGCTAGCGGGCCCACCGGGGAGCTGTTTTTT. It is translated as CASSAASGPTGELFF.

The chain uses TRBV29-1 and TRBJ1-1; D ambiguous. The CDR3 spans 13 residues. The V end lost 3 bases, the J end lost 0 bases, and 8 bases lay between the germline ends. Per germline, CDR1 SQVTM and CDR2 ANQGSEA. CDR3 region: CSVERGVNTEAFF. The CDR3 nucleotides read TGCAGCGTTGAGCGAGGAGTGAACACTGAAGCTTTCTTT.

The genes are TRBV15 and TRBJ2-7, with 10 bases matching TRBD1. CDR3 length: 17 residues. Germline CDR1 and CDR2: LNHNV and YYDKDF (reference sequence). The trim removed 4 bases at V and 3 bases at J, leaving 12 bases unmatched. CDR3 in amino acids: CATSTSTPGQGFYEQYF. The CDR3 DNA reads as TGTGCCACCAGCACTTCTACCCCGGGACAGGGGTTCTACGAGCAGTACTTC.

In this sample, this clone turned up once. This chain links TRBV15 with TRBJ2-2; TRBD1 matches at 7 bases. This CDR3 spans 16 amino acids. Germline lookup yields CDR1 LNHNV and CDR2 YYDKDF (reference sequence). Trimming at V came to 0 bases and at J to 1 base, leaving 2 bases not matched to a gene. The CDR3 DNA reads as TGTGCCACCAGCAGAGACCGACAGGGGAACACCGGGGAGCTGTTTTTT. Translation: CATSRDRQGNTGELFF.

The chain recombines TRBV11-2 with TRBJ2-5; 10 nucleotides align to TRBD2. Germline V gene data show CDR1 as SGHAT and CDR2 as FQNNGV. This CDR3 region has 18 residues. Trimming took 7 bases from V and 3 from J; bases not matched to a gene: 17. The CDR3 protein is CASNFRLAGEYTKETQYF. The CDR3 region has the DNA TGTGCCAGCAACTTCCGGCTAGCGGGAGAATATACGAAAGAGACCCAGTACTTC.

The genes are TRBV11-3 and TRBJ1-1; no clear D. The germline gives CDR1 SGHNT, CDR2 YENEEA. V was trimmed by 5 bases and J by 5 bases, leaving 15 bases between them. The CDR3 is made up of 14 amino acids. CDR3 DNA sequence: TGTGCCAGCAGCGCTGGCCCTAGTGATACTGAAGCTTTCTTT. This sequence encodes CASSAGPSDTEAFF. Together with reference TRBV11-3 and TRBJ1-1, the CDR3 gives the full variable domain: EAGVVQSPRYKIIEKKQPVAFWCNPISGHNTLYWYLQNLGQGPELLIRYENEEAVDDSQLPKDRFSAERLKGVDSTLKIQPAELGDSAVYLCASSAGPSDTEAFFGQGTRLTVV.

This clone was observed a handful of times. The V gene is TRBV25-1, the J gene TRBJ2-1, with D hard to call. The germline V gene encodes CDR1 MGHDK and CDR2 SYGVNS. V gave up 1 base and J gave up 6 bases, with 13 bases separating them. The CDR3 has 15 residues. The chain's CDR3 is CASSELFGTANEQFF. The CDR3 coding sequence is TGTGCCAGCAGTGAATTATTTGGTACAGCCAATGAGCAGTTCTTC. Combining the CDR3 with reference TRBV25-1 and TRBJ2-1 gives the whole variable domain EADIYQTPRYLVIGTGKKITLECSQTMGHDKMYWYQQDPGMELHLIHYSYGVNSTEKGDLSSESTVSRIRTEHFPLTLESARPSHTSQYLCASSELFGTANEQFFGPGTRLTVL.

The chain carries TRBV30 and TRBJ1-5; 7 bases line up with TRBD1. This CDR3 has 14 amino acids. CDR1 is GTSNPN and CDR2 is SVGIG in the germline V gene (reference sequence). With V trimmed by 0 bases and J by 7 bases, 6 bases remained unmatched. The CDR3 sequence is CAWSVRGGGQPQHF. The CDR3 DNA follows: TGTGCCTGGAGTGTACGAGGGGGCGGGCAGCCCCAGCATTTT.

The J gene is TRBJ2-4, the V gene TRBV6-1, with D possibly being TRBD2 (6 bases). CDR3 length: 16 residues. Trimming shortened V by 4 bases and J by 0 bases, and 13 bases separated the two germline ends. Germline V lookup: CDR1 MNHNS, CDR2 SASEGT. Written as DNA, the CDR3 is TGTGCCAGCAGTGGATTAGCGGCCCAAGCCAAAAACATTCAGTACTTC. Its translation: CASSGLAAQAKNIQYF.

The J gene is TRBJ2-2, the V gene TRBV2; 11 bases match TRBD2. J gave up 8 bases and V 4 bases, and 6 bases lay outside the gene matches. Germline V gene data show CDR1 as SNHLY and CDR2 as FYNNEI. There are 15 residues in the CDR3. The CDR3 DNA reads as TGTGCCAGCAGTGTAGCGGGAGGGCCCTGGGGGGAGCTGTTTTTT. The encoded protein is CASSVAGGPWGELFF.

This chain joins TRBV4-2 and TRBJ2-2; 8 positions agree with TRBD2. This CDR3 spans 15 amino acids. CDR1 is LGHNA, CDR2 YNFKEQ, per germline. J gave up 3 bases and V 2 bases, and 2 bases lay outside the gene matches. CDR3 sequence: CASSQTSGYTGELFF. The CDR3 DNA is TGTGCCAGCAGCCAAACTAGCGGATACACCGGGGAGCTGTTTTTT.

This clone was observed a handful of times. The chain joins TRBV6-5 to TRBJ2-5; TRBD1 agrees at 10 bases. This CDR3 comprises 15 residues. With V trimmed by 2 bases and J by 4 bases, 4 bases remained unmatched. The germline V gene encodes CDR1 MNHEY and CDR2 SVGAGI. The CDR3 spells CASSYQTGGAETQYF. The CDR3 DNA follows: TGTGCCAGCAGTTACCAGACAGGGGGCGCAGAGACCCAGTACTTC.

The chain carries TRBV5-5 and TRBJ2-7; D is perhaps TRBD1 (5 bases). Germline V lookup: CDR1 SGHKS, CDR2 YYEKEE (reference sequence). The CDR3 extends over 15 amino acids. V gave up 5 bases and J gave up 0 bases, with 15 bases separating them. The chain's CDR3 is CASSYYQGSSYEQYF. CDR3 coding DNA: TGTGCCAGCAGTTATTACCAGGGTTCCTCCTACGAGCAGTACTTC.

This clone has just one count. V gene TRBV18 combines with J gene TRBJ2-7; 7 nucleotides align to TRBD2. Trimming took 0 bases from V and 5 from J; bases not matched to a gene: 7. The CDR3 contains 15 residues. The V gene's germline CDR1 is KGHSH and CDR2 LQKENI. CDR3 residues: CASSPPGVAGDEQYF. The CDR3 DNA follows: TGTGCCAGCTCACCACCTGGAGTAGCGGGCGACGAGCAGTACTTC.

CDR3 amino acids: CASSEGPGYVSYEQYF. The CDR3 nucleotides read TGTGCCAGCAGTGAAGGGCCGGGATATGTATCCTACGAGCAGTACTTC. The genes are TRBV6-1 and TRBJ2-7; a weak D match, TRBD2 (5 bases). This CDR3 has 16 amino acids. The germline CDR1 and CDR2 sequences are MNHNS and SASEGT. Trimming shortened V by 1 base and J by 1 base, and 14 bases separated the two germline ends.

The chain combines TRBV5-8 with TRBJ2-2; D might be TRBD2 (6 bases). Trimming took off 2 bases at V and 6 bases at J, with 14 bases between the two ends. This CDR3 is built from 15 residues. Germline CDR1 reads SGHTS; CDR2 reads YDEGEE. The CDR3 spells CASSFDGRNPGELFF. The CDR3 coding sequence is TGTGCCAGCAGCTTCGACGGGAGAAATCCCGGGGAGCTGTTTTTT.

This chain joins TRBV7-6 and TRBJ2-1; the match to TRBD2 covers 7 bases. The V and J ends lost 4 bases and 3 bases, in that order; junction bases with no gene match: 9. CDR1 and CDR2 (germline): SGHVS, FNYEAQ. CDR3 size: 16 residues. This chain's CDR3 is CASSSTGGVGYNEQFF. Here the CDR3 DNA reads TGTGCCAGCAGCTCGACGGGGGGAGTGGGCTACAATGAGCAGTTCTTC.

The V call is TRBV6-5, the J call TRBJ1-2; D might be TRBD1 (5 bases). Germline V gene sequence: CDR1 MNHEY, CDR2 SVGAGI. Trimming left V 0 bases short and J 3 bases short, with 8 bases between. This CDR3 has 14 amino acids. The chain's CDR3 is CASSYSRGYYGYTF. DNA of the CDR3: TGTGCCAGCAGTTACTCGCGGGGCTACTATGGCTACACCTTC.

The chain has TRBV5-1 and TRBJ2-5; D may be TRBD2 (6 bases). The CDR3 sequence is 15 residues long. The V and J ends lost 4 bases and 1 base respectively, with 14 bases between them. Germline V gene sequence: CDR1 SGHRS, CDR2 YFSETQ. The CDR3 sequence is CASSGDLRPQETQYF. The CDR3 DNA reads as TGCGCCAGCAGCGGGGACTTACGTCCCCAAGAGACCCAGTACTTC.

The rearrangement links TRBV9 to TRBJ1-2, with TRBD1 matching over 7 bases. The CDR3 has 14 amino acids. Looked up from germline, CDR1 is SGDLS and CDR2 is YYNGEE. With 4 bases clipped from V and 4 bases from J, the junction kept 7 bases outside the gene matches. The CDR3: CASSPTGVGYGYTF. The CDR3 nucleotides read TGTGCCAGCAGCCCAACAGGGGTGGGCTATGGCTACACCTTC.